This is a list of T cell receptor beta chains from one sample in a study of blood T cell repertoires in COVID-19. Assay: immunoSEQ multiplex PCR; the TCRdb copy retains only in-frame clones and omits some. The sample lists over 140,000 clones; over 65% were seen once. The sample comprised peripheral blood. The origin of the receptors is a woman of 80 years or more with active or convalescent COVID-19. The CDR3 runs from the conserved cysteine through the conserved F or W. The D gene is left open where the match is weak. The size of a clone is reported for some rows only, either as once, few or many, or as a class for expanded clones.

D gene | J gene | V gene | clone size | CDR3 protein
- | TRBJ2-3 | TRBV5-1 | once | CASSLFMGPDTQYF
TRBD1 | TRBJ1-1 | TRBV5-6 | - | CASSLRQGNTEAFF
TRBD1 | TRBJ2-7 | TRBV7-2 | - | CASSFAGGIPNYEQYF
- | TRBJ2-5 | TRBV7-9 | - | CASSRGQQETQYF
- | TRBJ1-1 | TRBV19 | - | CASSIEGYRSMNTEAFF
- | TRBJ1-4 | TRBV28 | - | CASSLPGKLFF
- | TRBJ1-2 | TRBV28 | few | CASSLGSRRYGYTF
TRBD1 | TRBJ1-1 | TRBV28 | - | CASEALAYGTGGFGNTEAFF
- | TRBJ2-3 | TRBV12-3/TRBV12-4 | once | CASSSSYTQYF
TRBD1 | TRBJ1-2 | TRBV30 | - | CAWRSPRQGATGYTF
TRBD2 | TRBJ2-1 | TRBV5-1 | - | CASSLDSGGAYEQFF
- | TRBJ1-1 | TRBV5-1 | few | CASSFAGNTEAFF
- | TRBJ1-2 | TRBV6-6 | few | CASSLQQGRGYGYTF
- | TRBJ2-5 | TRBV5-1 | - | CASSLVQGMETQYF
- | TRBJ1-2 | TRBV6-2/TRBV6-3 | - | CASSYGGTGRGYTF
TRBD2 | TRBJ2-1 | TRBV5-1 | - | CASSREGPYNEQFF
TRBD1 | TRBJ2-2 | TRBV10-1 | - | CASSETGGANTGELFF
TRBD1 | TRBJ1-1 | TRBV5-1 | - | CASSLGQGYTEAFF
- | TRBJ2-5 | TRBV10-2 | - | CASSESKSGFGTQYF
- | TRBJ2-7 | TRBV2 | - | CASSDHRSYEQYF
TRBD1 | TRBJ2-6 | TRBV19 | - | CASSRTGLPSGANVLTF
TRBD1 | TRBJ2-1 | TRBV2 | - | CASSDRGPSYNEQFF
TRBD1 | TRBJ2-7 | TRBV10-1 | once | CASSESGTGIREQYF
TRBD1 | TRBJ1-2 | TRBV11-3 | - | CASSLGDREGYTF
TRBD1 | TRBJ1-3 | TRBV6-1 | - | CASSDMTGRGNTIYF
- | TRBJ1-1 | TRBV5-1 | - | CASSLNVGGEAFF
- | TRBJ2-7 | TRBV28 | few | CASSSLGGYSYEQYF
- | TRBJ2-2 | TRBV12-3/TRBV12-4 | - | CASSSRTGELFF
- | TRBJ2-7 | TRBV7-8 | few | CASSLVQVSYEQYF
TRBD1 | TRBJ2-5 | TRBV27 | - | CASSPVRPRTGQETQYF
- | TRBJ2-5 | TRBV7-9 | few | CASSLRVETQYF
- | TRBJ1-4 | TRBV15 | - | CATSPRVGEKLFF
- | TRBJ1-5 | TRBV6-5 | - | CASSSRQDISNQPQHF
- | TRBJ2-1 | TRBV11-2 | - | CASSLAGGMYNEQFF
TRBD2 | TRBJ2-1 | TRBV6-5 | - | CASRPIAGGLNEQFF
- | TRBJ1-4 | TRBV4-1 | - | CASSLEGQSEKLFF
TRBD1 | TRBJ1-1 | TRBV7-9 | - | CASSSGQGITEAFF
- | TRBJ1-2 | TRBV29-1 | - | CSAQTVQGSYGYTF
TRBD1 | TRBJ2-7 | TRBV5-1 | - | CASSLGAGRTGSTYEQYF
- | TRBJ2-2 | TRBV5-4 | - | CASSPMAGNTGELFF
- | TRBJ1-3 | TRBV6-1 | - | CASSEQALSGNTIYF
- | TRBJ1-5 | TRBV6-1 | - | CASTSGGNQPQHF
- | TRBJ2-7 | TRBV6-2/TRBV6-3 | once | CASSHDTLWGGPSYEQYF
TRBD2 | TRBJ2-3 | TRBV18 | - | CASSPVASGAPRSDTQYF
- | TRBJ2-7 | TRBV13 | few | CASSLRDYEQYF
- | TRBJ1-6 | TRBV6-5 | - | CASSYGERAYNSPLHF
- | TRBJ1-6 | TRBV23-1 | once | CASSQFLPVNNSPLHF
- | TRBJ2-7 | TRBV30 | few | CAWSRGSSYEQYF
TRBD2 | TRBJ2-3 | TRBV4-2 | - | CASSQDLLSSGAGTDTQYF
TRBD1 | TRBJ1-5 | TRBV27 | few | CASSQGTGASGAQHF
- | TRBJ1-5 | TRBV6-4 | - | CASSERGGPQHF
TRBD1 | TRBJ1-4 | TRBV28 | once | CASSLFWDRVEKLFF
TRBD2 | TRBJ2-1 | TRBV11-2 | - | CASRPGTSAYNEQFF
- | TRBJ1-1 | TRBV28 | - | CASRNVGRNTEAFF